The clone carrying this T cell receptor beta chain was counted ten times or more. The data were taken from a study of metastatic and nonmetastatic thyroid tumors. Germline V gene lookup returns CDR1 LGHDT and CDR2 YNNKEL (reference sequence). V lost 0 bases to trimming and J lost 0 bases, with 15 bases between them. The CDR3 is made up of 18 amino acids. TCRdb ran MiXCR on the PCR reads. The sample has some 20,000 clones; approximately 11% are singletons. Until they underwent thyroid surgery, no patient had received any treatment. The sequence derives from a female donor with papillary thyroid cancer or a benign thyroid nodule (not recorded which). Some clones in this sample may be carry-over from other donors' samples. The sample taken for sequencing was blood. V and J are TRBV3-1 and TRBJ1-5, with D unresolved. This chain's CDR3 is CASSQEPVTMVSNQPQHF. CDR3 nucleotides: TGTGCCAGCAGCCAAGAACCGGTAACCATGGTTAGCAATCAGCCCCAGCATTTT.